A selection of T cell receptor beta chains follows, all from one sample in a study of T cells in Graves' hyperthyroidism and ophthalmopathy. TCRdb reprocessed the multiplex PCR reads via MiXCR and lists one record per CDR3 protein. The repertoire holds 550,000 to 800,000 distinct CDR3 sequences, with 15% to 20% as singletons. Material for sequencing was blood. These receptors were taken from a man in his fifties or sixties with Graves' hyperthyroidism. CDR3s include the opening cysteine and the closing phenylalanine or tryptophan. Fields, in order: J gene, V gene, clone size, D gene, CDR3 length, CDR3 protein, CDR3 DNA. A D gene is named only where the DNA matches it firmly. Expanded clones get a size class; other rows say once, few or many, or leave the size out.

>TRBJ1-2|TRBV11-2|many|NA|17
CASSLDGGPLANYGYTF
TGTGCCAGCAGCTTAGATGGAGGCCCCCTAGCTAACTATGGCTACACCTTC
>TRBJ2-5|TRBV6-6|NA|NA|14
CASSYSGGVKTQYF
TGTGCCAGCAGTTACTCGGGGGGAGTGAAGACCCAGTACTTC
>TRBJ2-1|TRBV5-1|many|NA|13
CASSMDSHNEQFF
TGCGCCAGCAGCATGGACAGCCACAATGAGCAGTTCTTC
>TRBJ2-1|TRBV27|NA|NA|15
CASSLHPSSYNEQFF
TGTGCCAGCAGTTTGCACCCGAGCTCCTACAATGAGCAGTTCTTC
>TRBJ2-7|TRBV18|NA|NA|14
CASSPRQTTYEQYF
TGTGCCAGCTCACCTCGACAGACAACCTACGAGCAGTACTTC
>TRBJ2-1|TRBV7-9|few|NA|14
CASSLQVGVNEQFF
TGTGCCAGCAGCCTTCAAGTAGGGGTCAATGAGCAGTTCTTC
>TRBJ1-5|TRBV2|NA|NA|16
CASSAMGSPSNQPQHF
TGTGCCAGCAGCGCCATGGGATCCCCTAGCAATCAGCCCCAGCATTTT
>TRBJ2-2|TRBV5-5|NA|TRBD1|13
CASVAGGTGELFF
TGTGCCAGCGTGGCAGGGGGCACCGGGGAGCTGTTTTTT
>TRBJ2-5|TRBV4-1|NA|NA|15
CASSQDGAGQETQYF
TGCGCCAGCAGCCAAGATGGGGCGGGGCAAGAGACCCAGTACTTC
>TRBJ2-1|TRBV6-2/TRBV6-3|many|TRBD2|14
CASIGASGNYEQFF
TGTGCCAGCATAGGGGCTAGCGGGAACTATGAGCAGTTCTTC
>TRBJ1-2|TRBV19|many|NA|14
CASSIPGLNYGYTF
TGTGCCAGTAGTATCCCTGGGCTTAACTATGGCTACACCTTC
>TRBJ2-7|TRBV27|many|NA|14
CASSLSRGSHEQYF
TGTGCCAGCAGTTTATCGAGGGGTTCCCACGAGCAGTACTTC
>TRBJ2-1|TRBV9|few|NA|14
CASSGAQAHNEQFF
TGTGCCAGCAGCGGAGCCCAGGCCCACAATGAGCAGTTCTTC
>TRBJ2-1|TRBV7-6|NA|TRBD2|15
CASSPDKTSGHEQFF
TGTGCCAGCAGCCCAGATAAGACTAGCGGGCATGAGCAGTTCTTC
>TRBJ2-1|TRBV12-3/TRBV12-4|few|TRBD2|18
CASSSGFGTSGSYNEQFF
TGTGCCAGCAGTTCTGGGTTTGGGACTAGCGGCTCCTACAATGAGCAGTTCTTC
>TRBJ2-2|TRBV6-2/TRBV6-3|NA|TRBD2|16
CASSYWTSGRTGELFF
TGTGCCAGCAGTTATTGGACTAGCGGGAGGACCGGGGAGCTGTTTTTT
>TRBJ2-3|TRBV7-2|many|NA|15
CASSWLEFLTDTQYF
TGTGCCAGCAGCTGGCTAGAGTTTCTCACAGATACGCAGTATTTT
>TRBJ1-1|TRBV9|NA|NA|14
CASSVADMGTEAFF
TGTGCCAGCAGCGTAGCGGACATGGGCACTGAAGCTTTCTTT
>TRBJ1-5|TRBV18|many|NA|13
CASSPVSNQPQHF
TGTGCCAGCTCACCAGTTAGCAATCAGCCCCAGCATTTT
>TRBJ1-1|TRBV19|many|NA|13
CASKGRRNTEAFF
TGTGCCAGTAAAGGCAGGCGGAACACTGAAGCTTTCTTT
>TRBJ2-3|TRBV28|many|NA|16
CASSNYRASSTDTQYF
TGTGCCAGCAGTAACTACAGAGCCTCTAGCACAGATACGCAGTATTTT
>TRBJ2-3|TRBV11-2|once|TRBD2|20
CASSLFLLAGALSSTDTQYF
TGTGCCAGCAGCTTATTTCTCCTAGCGGGAGCCCTATCTAGCACAGATACGCAGTATTTT
>TRBJ1-1|TRBV6-2/TRBV6-3|NA|NA|16
CASSYSTRDLDTEAFF
TGTGCCAGCAGTTACTCGACGAGAGACCTTGACACTGAAGCTTTCTTT
>TRBJ1-1|TRBV7-2|many|NA|14
CASSLRRMNTEAFF
TGTGCCAGCAGCTTACGGCGCATGAACACTGAAGCTTTCTTT
>TRBJ1-5|TRBV9|NA|NA|15
CASSVGGHSNQPQHF
TGTGCCAGCAGCGTAGGGGGGCACAGCAATCAGCCCCAGCATTTT
>TRBJ2-3|TRBV24-1|many|NA|13
CATSDLTPYTQYF
TGTGCCACCAGTGATTTGACTCCATACACGCAGTATTTT
>TRBJ2-5|TRBV29-1|few|TRBD1|12
CSVQGAGETQYF
TGCAGCGTTCAGGGGGCAGGGGAGACCCAGTACTTC
>TRBJ2-2|TRBV6-1|NA|TRBD2|15
CASKKGTSGYGELFF
TGTGCCAGCAAAAAAGGGACTAGCGGTTACGGGGAGCTGTTTTTT
>TRBJ2-5|TRBV7-2|many|TRBD2|17
CASSSRLAGVFKETQYF
TGTGCCAGCAGCTCCCGACTAGCGGGAGTATTCAAGGAGACCCAGTACTTC
>TRBJ1-1|TRBV6-2/TRBV6-3|few|NA|11
CASKSDTEAFF
TGTGCCAGCAAGTCCGACACTGAAGCTTTCTTT
>TRBJ2-3|TRBV10-3|NA|TRBD1|15
CAISPGQGSGSTQYF
TGTGCCATCAGTCCAGGACAGGGGAGTGGGTCTACGCAGTATTTT
>TRBJ1-2|TRBV19|NA|TRBD1|15
CASIDRGRGNYGYTF
TGTGCCAGTATTGACAGGGGACGGGGGAACTATGGCTACACCTTC
>TRBJ2-3|TRBV15|many|NA|12
CATSRTADTQYF
TGTGCCACCAGCCGGACCGCGGATACGCAGTATTTT
>TRBJ1-1|TRBV2|many|TRBD1|16
CASSALLQGADTEAFF
TGTGCCAGCAGTGCTCTCTTACAGGGGGCGGACACTGAAGCTTTCTTT
>TRBJ1-2|TRBV5-4|few|NA|14
CASSFAGDGYGYTF
TGTGCCAGCAGCTTCGCAGGGGACGGCTATGGCTACACCTTC
>TRBJ1-2|TRBV7-8|many|NA|18
CASSSRVGRQKANYGYTF
TGTGCCAGCAGCTCTAGAGTGGGACGACAGAAGGCTAACTATGGCTACACCTTC
>TRBJ2-7|TRBV28|many|TRBD2|16
CASSLLGGSNSYEQYF
TGTGCCAGCAGTTTATTGGGCGGGAGTAACTCCTACGAGCAGTACTTC
>TRBJ2-7|TRBV11-2|many|NA|15
CASSLGRDSVYEQYF
TGTGCCAGCAGCCTTGGGCGGGACTCGGTCTACGAGCAGTACTTC
>TRBJ2-3|TRBV7-3|few|NA|16
CASSLMGNVYTDTQYF
TGTGCCAGCAGCTTAATGGGTAACGTTTACACAGATACGCAGTATTTT
>TRBJ2-2|TRBV27|many|NA|14
CASSLLGVHRELFF
TGTGCCAGCAGTTTATTAGGGGTGCACCGGGAGCTGTTTTTT